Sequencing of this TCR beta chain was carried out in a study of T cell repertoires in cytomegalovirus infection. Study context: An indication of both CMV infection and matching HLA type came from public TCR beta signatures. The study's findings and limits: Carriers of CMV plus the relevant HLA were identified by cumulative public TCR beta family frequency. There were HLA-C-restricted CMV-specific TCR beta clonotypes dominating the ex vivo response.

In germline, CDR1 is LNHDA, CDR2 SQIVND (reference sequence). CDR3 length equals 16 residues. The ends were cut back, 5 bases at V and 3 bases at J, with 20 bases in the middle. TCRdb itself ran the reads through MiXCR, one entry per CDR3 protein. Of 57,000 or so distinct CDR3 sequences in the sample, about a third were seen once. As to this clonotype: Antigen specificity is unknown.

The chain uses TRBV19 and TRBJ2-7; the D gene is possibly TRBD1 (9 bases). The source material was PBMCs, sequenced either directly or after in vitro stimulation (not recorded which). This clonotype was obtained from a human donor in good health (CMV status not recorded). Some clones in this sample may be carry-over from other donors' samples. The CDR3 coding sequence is TGTGCCAGTAGTGGACCGGGGGGGACAGGGTACTACGAGCAGTACTTC. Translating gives CASSGPGGTGYYEQYF.